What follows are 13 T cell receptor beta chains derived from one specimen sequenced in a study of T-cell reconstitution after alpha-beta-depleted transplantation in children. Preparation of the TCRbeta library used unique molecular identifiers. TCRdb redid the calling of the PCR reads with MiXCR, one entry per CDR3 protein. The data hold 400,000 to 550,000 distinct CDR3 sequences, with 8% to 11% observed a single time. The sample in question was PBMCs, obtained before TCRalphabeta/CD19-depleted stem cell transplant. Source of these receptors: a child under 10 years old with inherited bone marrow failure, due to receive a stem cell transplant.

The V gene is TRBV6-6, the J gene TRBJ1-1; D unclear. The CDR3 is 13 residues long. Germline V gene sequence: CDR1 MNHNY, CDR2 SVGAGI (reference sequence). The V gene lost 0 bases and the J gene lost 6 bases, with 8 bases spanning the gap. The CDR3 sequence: CASSYSITAEAFF. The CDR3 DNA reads TGTGCCAGCAGTTACTCGATTACGGCTGAAGCTTTCTTT.

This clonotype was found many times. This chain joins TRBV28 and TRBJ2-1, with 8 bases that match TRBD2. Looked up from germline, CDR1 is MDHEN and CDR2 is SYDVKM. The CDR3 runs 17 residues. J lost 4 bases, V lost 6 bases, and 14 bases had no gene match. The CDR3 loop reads CASSKIQIGGGYNEQFF. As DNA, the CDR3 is TGTGCCAGCAGCAAAATTCAGATCGGGGGGGGTTACAATGAGCAGTTCTTC.

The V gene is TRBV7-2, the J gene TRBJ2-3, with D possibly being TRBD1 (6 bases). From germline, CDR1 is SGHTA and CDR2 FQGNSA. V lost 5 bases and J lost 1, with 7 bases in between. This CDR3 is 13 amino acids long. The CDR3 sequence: CASSRTGTDTQYF. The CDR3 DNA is TGTGCCAGCAGCCGGACAGGCACAGATACGCAGTATTTT. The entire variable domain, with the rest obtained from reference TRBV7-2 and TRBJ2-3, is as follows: GAGVSQSPSNKVTEKGKDVELRCDPISGHTALYWYRQSLGQGLEFLIYFQGNSAPDKSGLPSDRFSAERTGGSVSTLTIQRTQQEDSAVYLCASSRTGTDTQYFGPGTRLTVL.

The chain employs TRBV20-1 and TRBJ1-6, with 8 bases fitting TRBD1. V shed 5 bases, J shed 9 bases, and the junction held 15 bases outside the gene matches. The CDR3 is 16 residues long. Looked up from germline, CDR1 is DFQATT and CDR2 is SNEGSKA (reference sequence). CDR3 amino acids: CSAYALDREMGSPLHF. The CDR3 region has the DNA TGCAGTGCTTACGCCCTGGACAGGGAGATGGGTTCACCCCTCCACTTT.

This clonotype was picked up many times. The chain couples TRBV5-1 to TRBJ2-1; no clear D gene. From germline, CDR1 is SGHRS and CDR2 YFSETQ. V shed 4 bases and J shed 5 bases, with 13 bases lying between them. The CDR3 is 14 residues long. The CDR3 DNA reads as TGCGCCAGCAGCCCATCTACGGCGGACAATGAGCAGTTCTTC. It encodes CASSPSTADNEQFF.

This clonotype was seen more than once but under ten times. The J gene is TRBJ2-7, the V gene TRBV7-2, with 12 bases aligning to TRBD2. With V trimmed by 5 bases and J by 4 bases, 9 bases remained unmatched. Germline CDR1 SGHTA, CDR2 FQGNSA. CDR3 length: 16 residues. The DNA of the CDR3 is TGTGCCAGCAGCCCCCGGACTAGCGGGACTCTGTACGAGCAGTACTTC. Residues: CASSPRTSGTLYEQYF.

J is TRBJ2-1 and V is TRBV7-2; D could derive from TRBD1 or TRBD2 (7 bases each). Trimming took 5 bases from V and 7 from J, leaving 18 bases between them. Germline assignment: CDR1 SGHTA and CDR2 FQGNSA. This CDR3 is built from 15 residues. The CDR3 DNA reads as TGTGCCAGCAGCGACGCAGGGGGGGTTGGGAATGAGCAGTTCTTC. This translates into CASSDAGGVGNEQFF.

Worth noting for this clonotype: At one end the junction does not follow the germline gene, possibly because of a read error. This chain's CDR3 is CATSRVGRLVILF. CDR3 in DNA: TGTGCCACCAGCAGAGTAGGAAGACTAGTCATTCTCTTC. The chain links TRBV15 to TRBJ2-1; D may be TRBD2 (6 bases). This CDR3 contains 13 residues. CDR1 and CDR2 from the germline V gene are LNHNV and YYDKDF (reference sequence).

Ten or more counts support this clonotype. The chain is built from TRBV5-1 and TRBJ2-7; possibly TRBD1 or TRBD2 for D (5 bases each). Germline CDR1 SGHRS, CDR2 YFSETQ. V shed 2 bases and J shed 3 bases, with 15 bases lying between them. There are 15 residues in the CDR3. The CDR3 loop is CASSFEGPPLYEQYF. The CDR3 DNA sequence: TGCGCCAGCAGCTTCGAGGGACCGCCCCTCTACGAGCAGTACTTC.

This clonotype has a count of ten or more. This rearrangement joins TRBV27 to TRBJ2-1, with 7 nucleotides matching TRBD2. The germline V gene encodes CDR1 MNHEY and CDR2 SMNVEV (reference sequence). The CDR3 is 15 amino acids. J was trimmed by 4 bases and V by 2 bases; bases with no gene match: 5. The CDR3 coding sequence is TGTGCCAGCAGTTTAGTCCTAGCGGTTTACAATGAGCAGTTCTTC. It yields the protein CASSLVLAVYNEQFF.

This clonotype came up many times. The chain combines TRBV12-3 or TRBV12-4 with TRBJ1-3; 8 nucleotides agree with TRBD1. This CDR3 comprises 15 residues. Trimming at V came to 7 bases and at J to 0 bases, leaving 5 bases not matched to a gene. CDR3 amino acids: CASTRTGNSGNTIYF. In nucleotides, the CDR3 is TGTGCCAGCACCAGGACAGGGAACTCTGGAAACACCATATATTTT.

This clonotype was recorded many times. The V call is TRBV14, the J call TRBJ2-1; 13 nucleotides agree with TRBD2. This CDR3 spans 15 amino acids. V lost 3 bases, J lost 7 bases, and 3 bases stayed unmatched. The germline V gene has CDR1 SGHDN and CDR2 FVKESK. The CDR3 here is CASSHTSGGVNEQFF. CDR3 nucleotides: TGTGCCAGCAGCCACACTAGCGGGGGGGTGAATGAGCAGTTCTTC.

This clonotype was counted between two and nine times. CDR3 region: CASSILGLANNEQFF. The CDR3 DNA follows: TGTGCCAGTAGTATACTAGGGCTTGCGAACAATGAGCAGTTCTTC. The J gene is TRBJ2-1, the V gene TRBV19; no clear D. Trimming stripped 2 bases from V and 5 bases from J, with 13 bases between. Germline V gene data show CDR1 as LNHDA and CDR2 as SQIVND (reference sequence). This CDR3 has 15 amino acids.